One and the same sample provided the 23 T cell receptor beta chains below, sequenced in a study of blood T cell repertoires in COVID-19 (TCRdb year 2020). Libraries were constructed by the immunoSEQ multiplex PCR assay. TCRdb limited this immuneACCESS table to in-frame rearrangements with V and J called. A share of clones is missing; checked studies link under half to unresolved V genes, and the rest is unexplained. The sample records 90,000 or so clones, almost 90% of which are singletons. The top ten clonotypes cover roughly 4.5% of the sample. Specimen: peripheral blood. Receptors originate from a woman older than 75 with active or convalescent COVID-19.

This chain connects TRBV4-1 to TRBJ1-2; no clear D. The CDR3 spans 12 residues. Germline V CDR1 and CDR2: MGHRA, YSYEKL. The V gene lost 2 bases and the J gene lost 2 bases, with 3 bases spanning the gap. As DNA, the CDR3 is TGCGCCAGCAGCCAACAGAACTATGGCTACACCTTC. Protein sequence: CASSQQNYGYTF.

J is TRBJ2-2 and V is TRBV5-4, with D possibly being TRBD1 (6 bases). Per germline, CDR1 SGHNT and CDR2 YYREEE (reference sequence). Trimming shortened V by 7 bases and J by 7 bases, and 26 bases separated the two germline ends. This CDR3 has 17 residues. This chain's CDR3 is CASSPRIGQSSGGELFF. In DNA form, the CDR3 reads TGTGCCAGCTCACCGCGAATAGGACAGTCGTCAGGCGGGGAGCTGTTTTTT. Supplemented by reference TRBV5-4 and TRBJ2-2, the full variable domain reads ETGVTQSPTHLIKTRGQQVTLRCSSQSGHNTVSWYQQALGQGPQFIFQYYREEENGRGNFPPRFSGLQFPNYSSELNVNALELDDSALYLCASSPRIGQSSGGELFFGEGSRLTVL.

This clone was recorded once. The chain links TRBV3-1 (or the pseudogene TRBV3-2) to TRBJ2-7; 8 nucleotides match TRBD2. This CDR3 is 15 amino acids long. Trimming cost V 0 bases and J 3 bases; bases outside gene matches: 4. CDR1 and CDR2 from the germline V gene are LGHDT and YNNKEL (reference sequence). This CDR3 reads CASSQDLAGYYEQYF. The CDR3, as DNA: TGTGCCAGCAGCCAAGACCTAGCGGGTTACTACGAGCAGTACTTC.

This chain links TRBV27 with TRBJ2-5; tentative D call: TRBD2 (6 bases). Trimming pared 5 bases from V and 2 bases from J, leaving 15 bases between. The germline V gene encodes CDR1 MNHEY and CDR2 SMNVEV (reference sequence). This CDR3 has 15 amino acids. The CDR3 is CASSPGTSIQETQYF. Written as DNA, the CDR3 is TGTGCCAGCAGTCCCGGGACTTCGATACAAGAGACCCAGTACTTC.

J is TRBJ2-2 and V is TRBV9; 9 bases map to TRBD1. The CDR3 spans 15 residues. The germline CDR1 and CDR2 sequences are SGDLS and YYNGEE. V gave up 4 bases and J gave up 4 bases; unmatched junction bases: 5. The DNA for the CDR3 is TGTGCCAGCAGCTCCCGGACAGGGGCCACCGGGGAGCTGTTTTTT. Residues: CASSSRTGATGELFF.

The genes are TRBV9 and TRBJ2-6; D is ambiguous. V shed 0 bases and J shed 0 bases, with 13 bases lying between them. Per germline, CDR1 SGDLS and CDR2 YYNGEE. The CDR3 contains 18 residues. The CDR3 DNA reads as TGTGCCAGCAGCGTAGGTGTCAGAGCGACCTCTGGGGCCAACGTCCTGACTTTC. This encodes CASSVGVRATSGANVLTF.

The gene calls are TRBV27 and TRBJ2-1; 10 bases are a match to TRBD2. V shed 5 bases, J shed 9 bases, and the junction held 10 bases outside the gene matches. The germline gives CDR1 MNHEY, CDR2 SMNVEV (reference sequence). The CDR3 covers 15 residues. The CDR3 here is CASSLPGLAIGEQFF. The CDR3, as DNA: TGTGCCAGCAGTCTCCCGGGACTAGCGATTGGTGAGCAGTTCTTC.

The genes are TRBV28 and TRBJ1-5; D remains ambiguous. V was trimmed by 3 bases and J by 3 bases, leaving 12 bases between them. Germline assignment: CDR1 MDHEN and CDR2 SYDVKM. The CDR3 covers 15 residues. The CDR3 loop reads CASSFPGGPNQPQHF. CDR3 bases: TGTGCCAGCAGTTTCCCGGGAGGGCCCAATCAGCCCCAGCATTTT.

The chain links TRBV28 to TRBJ1-2; TRBD1 matches 8 bases. After removal of 5 bases from V and 7 bases from J, the junction contained 6 bases not matched to a gene. Per germline, CDR1 MDHEN and CDR2 SYDVKM. The CDR3 is 13 residues long. In DNA, the CDR3 is TGTGCCAGCAGTCTCGGGACAGGCCCTGGCTACACCTTC. This sequence encodes CASSLGTGPGYTF.

CDR3 sequence reads: CASSRTGAVSYEQYF. CDR3 coding DNA: TGTGCCAGCAGCCGTACAGGGGCCGTTTCCTACGAGCAGTACTTC. The J gene is TRBJ2-7, the V gene TRBV27; TRBD1 agrees at 7 bases. The CDR3 consists of 15 residues. Unmatched junction bases numbered 9, after V lost 6 bases and J lost 1 base. Germline V gene sequence: CDR1 MNHEY, CDR2 SMNVEV (reference sequence).

The V call is TRBV9, the J call TRBJ2-7, with a tentative D call TRBD2 (5 bases). CDR3 length: 16 residues. Germline CDR1 is SGDLS and CDR2 is YYNGEE. The V gene lost 4 bases and the J gene lost 3 bases, with 20 bases spanning the gap. This CDR3 is CASSPHDGEPGYEQYF. The DNA for the CDR3 is TGTGCCAGCAGCCCCCACGACGGGGAACCCGGCTACGAGCAGTACTTC.

This chain uses TRBV6-5 with TRBJ2-7, with 9 bases matching TRBD1. Unmatched junction bases numbered 6, after V lost 3 bases and J lost 6 bases. The CDR3 spans 14 residues. Germline V gene lookup returns CDR1 MNHEY and CDR2 SVGAGI. This chain's CDR3 is CASSYGTGPSEQYF. The CDR3 coding sequence is TGTGCCAGCAGTTATGGGACAGGGCCGAGCGAGCAGTACTTC.

The CDR3 coding sequence is TGTGCCAGCTCATTCAGAACAGGAGTTCCTAACACTGAAGCTTTCTTT. It yields the protein CASSFRTGVPNTEAFF. The chain recombines TRBV18 with TRBJ1-1; D might be TRBD1 (5 bases). Looked up from germline, CDR1 is KGHSH and CDR2 is LQKENI. This CDR3 has 16 residues. Trimming stripped 5 bases from V and 2 bases from J, with 18 bases between.

The chain recombines TRBV19 with TRBJ2-3; D perhaps matches TRBD2 (6 bases). Deletions cut 3 bases from V and 0 bases from J, with 16 bases between. This CDR3 is built from 17 residues. Germline V CDR1 and CDR2: LNHDA, SQIVND (reference sequence). The CDR3 DNA sequence: TGTGCCAGTAGTATTCTCGGGAGTTTTAGGAGCACAGATACGCAGTATTTT. Translation: CASSILGSFRSTDTQYF.

The rearrangement joins TRBV24-1 to TRBJ2-3, with a possible D match to TRBD2 (5 bases). V shed 6 bases and J shed 0 bases, with 6 bases lying between them. Germline CDR1 KGHDR, CDR2 SFDVKD. The CDR3 runs 13 residues. The CDR3 spells CATSSGSTDTQYF. The CDR3 DNA sequence: TGTGCCACCAGTAGCGGTAGCACAGATACGCAGTATTTT.

This chain links TRBV7-9 with TRBJ2-3; TRBD2 is a possible D gene (5 bases). The CDR3 covers 14 residues. V was cut by 5 bases and J by 0 bases, with 9 bases left in between. Germline CDR1 SEHNR, CDR2 FQNEAQ (reference sequence). The CDR3 DNA reads as TGTGCCAGCAGCCCCCGGAGGAGCACAGATACGCAGTATTTT. Encoded protein: CASSPRRSTDTQYF. Full variable domain (outside the CDR3, taken from reference TRBV7-9 and TRBJ2-3): DTGVSQNPRHKITKRGQNVTFRCDPISEHNRLYWYRQTLGQGPEFLTYFQNEAQLEKSRLLSDRFSAERPKGSFSTLEIQRTEQGDSAMYLCASSPRRSTDTQYFGPGTRLTVL.

The CDR3 reads CASSQPIGQGPSGTEAFF. The CDR3 DNA sequence: TGTGCCAGCAGCCAACCCATCGGACAGGGACCGTCTGGCACTGAAGCTTTCTTT. The rearrangement uses TRBV4-2 and TRBJ1-1; 8 positions agree with TRBD1. The germline V gene encodes CDR1 LGHNA and CDR2 YNFKEQ. This CDR3 is 18 amino acids long. V dropped 2 bases and J dropped 4; count of bases not matched to a gene: 15.

The chain is built from TRBV7-2 and TRBJ2-7; D gene unclear. The length of the CDR3 is 13 residues. Between the trimmed V and J ends, which lost 2 bases and 0 bases, there was a span of 5 bases. The germline V gene encodes CDR1 SGHTA and CDR2 FQGNSA. The CDR3 nucleotides are TGTGCCAGCAGCTTACCTAGCTCCTACGAGCAGTACTTC. It codes for CASSLPSSYEQYF.

In nucleotides, the CDR3 is TGTGCCAGCGGCGACAGGGGGCTCTCGTACGGGGCCAACGTCCTGACTTTC. Its protein is CASGDRGLSYGANVLTF. The genes are TRBV28 and TRBJ2-6, with 10 positions matching TRBD1. The ends lost 8 bases at V and 4 bases at J; junction bases unmatched: 11. Germline CDR1 MDHEN, CDR2 SYDVKM. The CDR3 sequence is 17 residues long.

The V call is TRBV7-8, the J call TRBJ2-2; D gene ambiguous. The length of the CDR3 is 12 residues. V was clipped by 5 bases and J by 6 bases, with 7 bases between them. Germline V gives CDR1 SGHVS, CDR2 FQNEAQ. CDR3 coding DNA: TGTGCCAGCAGCCCCCCTGCCGGGGAGCTGTTTTTT. Encoded protein: CASSPPAGELFF.

The chain joins TRBV27 to TRBJ1-5; D is possibly TRBD1 (5 bases). Germline CDR1 reads MNHEY; CDR2 reads SMNVEV (reference sequence). V lost 2 bases and J lost 6, with 11 bases in between. This CDR3 region has 14 residues. The CDR3 DNA follows: TGTGCCAGCAGTTTACAGGGCGAAGGTCAGCCCCAGCATTTT. This gives the protein CASSLQGEGQPQHF.

This sequence joins TRBV27 and TRBJ2-6, with a possible D match to TRBD1 (5 bases). V was shortened by 6 bases and J by 1 base, with 13 bases between the two germline ends. This CDR3 has 16 amino acids. Germline CDR1 is MNHEY and CDR2 is SMNVEV (reference sequence). CDR3 protein: CASRNFYRSGANVLTF. The CDR3 DNA follows: TGTGCCAGCAGAAACTTTTACAGGTCTGGGGCCAACGTCCTGACTTTC. Combining the CDR3 with reference TRBV27 and TRBJ2-6 gives the whole variable domain EAQVTQNPRYLITVTGKKLTVTCSQNMNHEYMSWYRQDPGLGLRQIYYSMNVEVTDKGDVPEGYKVSRKEKRNFPLILESPSPNQTSLYFCASRNFYRSGANVLTFGAGSRLTVL.

This clone appeared a few times. This chain joins TRBV4-1 and TRBJ2-7, with 14 bases identical to TRBD2. Germline V lookup: CDR1 MGHRA, CDR2 YSYEKL. Trimming removed 0 bases from V and 4 bases from J; junction bases left unmatched: 5. This CDR3 region has 17 residues. The CDR3 here is CASSQDRGTSGRYEQYF. CDR3 DNA sequence: TGCGCCAGCAGCCAAGACCGAGGGACTAGCGGGAGATACGAGCAGTACTTC.